The T cell receptor beta chain described here comes from a study of blood T cells in healthy people across ages. V shed 7 bases and J shed 0 bases, with 13 bases lying between them. Per germline, CDR1 SQVTM and CDR2 ANQGSEA. This CDR3 region has 15 residues. Overall study results and limits: The fall in TCR beta diversity per million T cells was roughly linear with age. Naive CD4+ cells and diversity were both higher in long-lived donors than in aged donors.

Researchers isolated at least 6 million PBMCs per sample. Per individual sample, total RNA of at least 5 micrograms was extracted. A second PCR of roughly 7 to 11 cycles used a sample-barcoded 5' primer and a J-beta primer mix. TCRdb re-called the 5' RACE reads through MiXCR, storing one row per CDR3 protein. The sample includes 700,000 to 950,000 distinct CDR3 sequences, 40% to 45% seen only once; the top ten take 20% to 25%. As for this clonotype: Antigen: not known.

Source material: blood. The clonotype comes from a woman aged 55-75 years in good health. V gene TRBV29-1 combines with J gene TRBJ2-6; D possibly corresponds to TRBD1 (6 bases). The CDR3 region is CSARDKISGANVLTF. As DNA, the CDR3 is TGCAGCGCCCGGGACAAGATCTCTGGGGCCAACGTCCTGACTTTC.